This TCR beta chain derives from a study of OX40 agonist ivuxolimab in advanced cancers. Profiled with immunoSEQ multiplex PCR; TCRdb holds only in-frame clones, not every one. The table lists roughly 50,000 clones, around 88% of them singletons. Germline CDR1 LNHDA, CDR2 SQIVND (reference sequence). The length of the CDR3 is 12 residues. The sequencing used CD4+ or CD8+ T cells sorted from blood, collected in a trial of the OX40 agonist ivuxolimab. The chain carries TRBV19 and TRBJ2-1, with 7 bases matching TRBD1. The sequence was collected from an adult with an advanced solid tumor such as melanoma, head and neck, liver or kidney cancer. The CDR3 DNA follows: TGTGCAACAGGGGAAGGGGACAATGAGCAGTTCTTC. Protein: CATGEGDNEQFF.